This T cell receptor (beta chain) was identified in a study of control samples from healthy donors and cancer patients (dated by TCRdb to 2018 to 2020). With regard to this clone: What this receptor recognizes is not known. Per-nucleotide qualities are absent, and no much larger clonotype sits a single base away.

After removal of 6 bases from V and 5 bases from J, the junction retains 4 bases not matched to a gene. Spanning cysteine to phenylalanine, the CDR3 consists of 14 amino acids. Only CDR3 DNA is held: 42 bases, read in frame from base 1. In the germline V gene, CDR1 corresponds to MNHEY and CDR2 to SVGAGI. The method was the immunoSEQ multiplex PCR assay. TCRdb carries this immuneACCESS record with in-frame sequences only. Its versions omit some clonotypes, under half of them owing to an unresolved V gene in the studies checked, with the rest unexplained. The sample profile shows about 180,000 clones; about 92% of them were found once. In total, the top ten clones hold around 1.4% of the sample.

Material: blood. This clonotype was obtained from a man aged 25-45 years in good health. The rearranged chain carries TRBV6-5 and TRBJ2-1, with 10 bases in between that match TRBD1. The sequenced DNA: TGTGCCAGCAGCGGCGGACAGGGGGACAATGAGCAGTTCTTC. It codes for CASSGGQGDNEQFF.